Below, 8 T cell receptor beta chains from the same sample are listed, as sequenced in a study of T-cell memory formation after mild COVID-19. Each CDR3 protein is one row after TCRdb ran MiXCR on the 5' RACE reads. The repertoire consists of approximately 340,000 distinct CDR3 sequences, with 10% to 15% occurring once and the leading ten covering 20% to 25%. Input material: PBMCs or a T cell subset sorted from them (not recorded which). Source of these receptors: a man between 18 and 29 years old who had mild COVID-19 (a few samples of this study predate the infection). Cell type and time point are not known.

The chain couples TRBV7-2 to TRBJ2-5; D not resolved. Germline CDR1 reads SGHTA; CDR2 reads FQGNSA. This CDR3 has 14 residues. V lost 4 bases, J lost 2 bases, and 11 bases lay in between. The CDR3 DNA reads as TGTGCCAGCAGCTCCTCGGCCATACAAGAGACCCAGTACTTC. It yields the protein CASSSSAIQETQYF.

This clonotype was detected many times. The gene calls are TRBV6-5 and TRBJ1-1; no clear D. Trimming removed 6 bases from V and 1 base from J, with 9 bases in between. The CDR3 sequence is 13 residues long. Germline CDR1 is MNHEY and CDR2 is SVGAGI. The CDR3 here is CASSPWENTEAFF. The CDR3 region has the DNA TGTGCCAGCAGCCCGTGGGAGAACACTGAAGCTTTCTTT.

The chain joins TRBV28 to TRBJ2-1, with TRBD1 matching 10 bases. From germline, CDR1 is MDHEN and CDR2 SYDVKM. The CDR3 runs to 14 residues. The ends lost 10 bases at V and 0 bases at J; junction bases unmatched: 3. In nucleotides, the CDR3 is TGTGCCACCCGGGACAGGGGCTCCTACAATGAGCAGTTCTTC. It specifies CATRDRGSYNEQFF.

This clonotype was picked up many times. The rearrangement links TRBV5-5 to TRBJ2-7; D is ambiguous. Germline V lookup: CDR1 SGHKS, CDR2 YYEKEE (reference sequence). CDR3 size: 14 residues. V was shortened by 0 bases and J by 0 bases, with 7 bases between the two germline ends. The CDR3 region is CASSLAVSSYEQYF. CDR3 DNA sequence: TGTGCCAGCAGCTTGGCCGTCAGCTCCTACGAGCAGTACTTC.

This clonotype was seen a few times. The CDR3 protein is CASSPQGPVGEETQYF. The DNA for the CDR3 is TGTGCCAGCAGCCCGCAGGGTCCTGTTGGAGAAGAGACCCAGTACTTC. This sequence joins TRBV7-3 and TRBJ2-5; weak D call: TRBD1 (5 bases). Germline V gene data show CDR1 as SGHTA and CDR2 as FQGTGA. The V end was cut by 5 bases, the J end by 3 bases, with 19 bases between. The CDR3 sequence is 16 residues long.

The table lists this clonotype with a few counts. This chain links TRBV3-1 with TRBJ1-2; no firm D call. The CDR3 is 16 amino acids. Germline CDR1 is LGHDT and CDR2 is YNNKEL (reference sequence). Trimming left V 1 base short and J 4 bases short, with 16 bases between. The CDR3 loop is CASSQVSRWDGYGYTF. DNA of the CDR3: TGTGCCAGCAGCCAAGTCTCCCGTTGGGATGGCTATGGCTACACCTTC.

The rearrangement uses TRBV30 and TRBJ2-3; tentatively, D is TRBD2 (5 bases). V dropped 0 bases and J dropped 2 bases, with 9 bases sitting between them. CDR1 and CDR2 from the germline V gene are GTSNPN and SVGIG (reference sequence). The CDR3 covers 14 residues. CDR3 in DNA: TGTGCCTGGAGTGTGAAGGGAGCCACAGATACGCAGTATTTT. It is translated as CAWSVKGATDTQYF.

This clonotype was detected a few times. J is TRBJ2-5 and V is TRBV7-2; 15 bases map to TRBD2. The V segment lost 4 bases and the J segment 3 bases; nucleotides outside the gene matches: 6. The CDR3 runs 17 residues. Germline CDR1 SGHTA, CDR2 FQGNSA. CDR3: CASSSGTSGGPKETQYF. The CDR3, as DNA: TGTGCCAGCAGCTCCGGGACTAGCGGGGGGCCGAAAGAGACCCAGTACTTC.